Listed below are T cell receptor beta chains from one sample, sequenced in a study of tumor-infiltrating lymphocytes in primary liver carcinoma. From the multiplex PCR reads, TCRdb called clonotypes with MiXCR, one entry per CDR3 protein. The data contain about 84,000 distinct CDR3 sequences, 55% to 85% of them seen just once; the ten biggest clones take up roughly 21%. The sequencing sample was made of liver tumor tissue from sampling region 1. These TCRs come from a man in his forties with primary liver carcinoma and hepatitis B virus infection. The CDR3 runs from the conserved cysteine through the conserved F or W. The D gene is left open where the match is weak. Size is stated for part of the rows, as once, few or many counts, or as a class when the clone is expanded.

TRBJ2-3	TRBV6-5	.	TRBD1	TGTGCCAACAGTCCGGACAGGGTTTGGCAGCCCCAGTATTTT	CANSPDRVWQPQYF
TRBJ2-1	TRBV20-1	.	.	TGCAGTGCCAAGGGACTTATCTACGAGCAGTTCTTC	CSAKGLIYEQFF
TRBJ2-2	TRBV11-2	.	.	TGTGGCAGCAGCTTAGTGGTACTAGCAGGAACCGGGGAGCTGTTTTTT	CGSSLVVLAGTGELFF
TRBJ2-3	TRBV7-9	.	TRBD2	TGTGACAGCAGCTTCGGGCGGGAGATAGATACGCAGTATTTT	CDSSFGREIDTQYF
TRBJ1-2	TRBV20-1	.	.	TGCAGTGCTAGAAATAAGGGCTTCCCCAACTATGGCTACACCTTC	CSARNKGFPNYGYTF
TRBJ2-7	TRBV6-1	.	TRBD2	TGCGCCAATGGCCCGACTAGCGGAAGCTCCAACGAGCAGTACTTC	CANGPTSGSSNEQYF
TRBJ2-7	TRBV4-2	.	TRBD2	TGTGCCAGCAGCCAAGATAGCGGGGGCCCCTACGAGCAGTACTTC	CASSQDSGGPYEQYF
TRBJ2-3	TRBV11-2	once	TRBD1	TGTGCCAGCAGCTTAGATCTTGGGACAGGGGCGATCGTTACGCAGTACTTT	CASSLDLGTGAIVTQYF
TRBJ2-5	TRBV7-9	.	TRBD1	TGTGCCAGTAGCTTAGGGGACAGGGGGGTGCAAGAGACCCAGTACTTC	CASSLGDRGVQETQYF
TRBJ2-1	TRBV29-1	.	.	TGCGGCGTTGACCGGGACTGGCGAAAGCAGTTCTTC	CGVDRDWRKQFF
TRBJ1-4	TRBV30	medium-sized	.	TGTGCCTGGAGTGTCCTGGGTTCAACTAATGAAAAACTGTTTTTT	CAWSVLGSTNEKLFF
TRBJ2-7	TRBV5-5	.	.	TGTGCCAGCAGCTTGGCGGCGAGGACGGGGAGAATCTACGAGCAGTACTTC	CASSLAARTGRIYEQYF
TRBJ1-1	TRBV10-3	few	.	TGTGTCATCAGTGAACAGCGGACTGAAGCCTTCTTT	CVISEQRTEAFF
TRBJ2-5	TRBV5-4	few	.	TGTGCCAGTAACTTGAGGGGGCAAGAGACCCAGTACTTC	CASNLRGQETQYF
TRBJ2-3	TRBV28	many	.	TGTGCCAGCCCTCCTTCATCGGGGGCCTTCGAGGATACGCAGTATTTT	CASPPSSGAFEDTQYF
TRBJ2-1	TRBV6-2/TRBV6-3	many	TRBD1	TGTGCCAGCAGTCTTCTACGGACAGGGGGGGGGAATGAGCAGTTCTTC	CASSLLRTGGGNEQFF
TRBJ2-2	TRBV6-5	.	.	TGTGCTAGCAGTTACGAAGTGGACGGCACCTGGGAGCTGTTTTTT	CASSYEVDGTWELFF
TRBJ1-6	TRBV5-5	.	.	TGTACCAGCAGCTTGGTGGGTAGGAGCTCCTATAATTCATCCCTCCTCTTT	CTSSLVGRSSYNSSLLF
TRBJ1-4	TRBV11-2	.	.	TGTGCCAACAGCTTAGAAGTTGGGGACAAAAAACTGTTTTTT	CANSLEVGDKKLFF
TRBJ2-7	TRBV6-1	.	.	TGTGCCAGCAGTGAAACGCGAGGGGCGCGAGAGGCCGAGCAGTACTTC	CASSETRGAREAEQYF
TRBJ2-7	TRBV11-2	.	.	TGTGCCAACAGCTTATCTGTGGGAATATCCTACGAGCAGTATTTC	CANSLSVGISYEQYF
TRBJ1-2	TRBV10-3	.	TRBD1	TGTGCCATTAGGACAGGGAACGGGGACCATGGCTACACCTTC	CAIRTGNGDHGYTF
TRBJ2-6	TRBV6-5	.	TRBD1	TGTGCCAGCAGATCAGGACAGGGATCCTCTGCGGCCAACGTCCTGACTTTC	CASRSGQGSSAANVLTF